This record covers a single TCR beta chain. Its antigen is as yet unknown. The data are from a study of beta chain features in type 1 diabetes. Study-level results: Insertions were fewer and deletions more numerous at VDJ junctions in type 1 diabetes patients. Any role of HLA type in TCRB rearrangement remained unresolved here. Moderate but significant shortening of TCRB CDR3s was recorded in all four CD4+ subsets from Type 1 diabetes patients.

This CDR3 has 18 residues. Purity exceeded 98% in all sorted populations. Sequencing targeted expressed TCRB transcripts, as all isolated RNA had been reverse transcribed. TCRdb's copy holds only in-frame clones and misses some; the assay was immunoSEQ multiplex PCR. The sample lists over 150,000 clones, approximately 8% seen once, with around 0.5% in the top ten. Sequencing was performed on central memory CD4+ T cells from blood. The TCR sequence derives from a man aged 18 to 30 with type 1 diabetes. The V call is TRBV1, the J call TRBJ2-4; TRBD1, as called in the table, went unchecked against the DNA. TRBV1 is deemed a pseudogene. This CDR3 reads CTSSQDRGGGPSKNIQYF. In DNA form, the CDR3 reads TGCACCAGCAGCCAAGATCGAGGAGGGGGCCCTTCCAAAAACATTCAGTACTTC.